This T cell receptor gamma chain was recovered during a study of gamma delta lymphoproliferative disorders and STAT genes. Study-wide findings and caveats: Low-frequency NGS calls may be less specific; leukemic clone sharing needs confirmation.

Germline CDR1 reads EGSTGY; CDR2 reads YDSYTSSV. With 2 bases clipped from V and 0 bases from J, the junction kept 3 bases outside the gene matches. The CDR3 runs to 15 residues. By sample share, this clone is medium-sized. Its target is not known. Genomic DNA from isolated PBMCs served as the sequencing template. TCRdb reprocessed the multiplex PCR reads using CATT. The table lists 2,500 or so gamma-chain clones, around 10% of them singletons. Specimen: blood. The V and J genes are TRGV4 and TRGJP1. In the absence of a J gene in TCRdb, the DNA was matched to germline to assign it here. The receptor was derived from a human donor in good health. CDR3: CATWDVHTTGWFKIF. The CDR3 region has the DNA TGTGCCACCTGGGATGTGCATACCACTGGTTGGTTCAAGATATTT.